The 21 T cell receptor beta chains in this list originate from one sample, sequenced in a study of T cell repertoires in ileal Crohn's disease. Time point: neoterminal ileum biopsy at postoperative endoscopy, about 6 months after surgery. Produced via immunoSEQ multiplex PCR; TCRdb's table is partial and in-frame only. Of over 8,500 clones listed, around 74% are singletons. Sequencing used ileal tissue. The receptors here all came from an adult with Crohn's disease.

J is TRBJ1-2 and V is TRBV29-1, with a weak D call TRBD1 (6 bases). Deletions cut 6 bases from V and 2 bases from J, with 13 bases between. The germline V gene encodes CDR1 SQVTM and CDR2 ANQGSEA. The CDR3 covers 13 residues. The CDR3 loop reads CSVRQEINYGYTF. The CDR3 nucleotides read TGCAGCGTAAGACAGGAGATCAACTATGGCTACACCTTC.

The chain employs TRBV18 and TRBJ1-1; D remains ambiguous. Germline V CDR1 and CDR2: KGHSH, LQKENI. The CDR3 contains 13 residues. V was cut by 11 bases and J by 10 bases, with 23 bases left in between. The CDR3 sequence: CAPRPMKRGSAFF. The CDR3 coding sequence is TGTGCCCCCCGTCCTATGAAGCGGGGATCAGCTTTCTTT.

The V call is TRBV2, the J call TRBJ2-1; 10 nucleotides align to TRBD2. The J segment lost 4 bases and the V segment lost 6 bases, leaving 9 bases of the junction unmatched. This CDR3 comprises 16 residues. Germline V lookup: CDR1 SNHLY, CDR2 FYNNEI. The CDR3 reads CASSGWRTSGYNEQFF. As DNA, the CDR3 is TGTGCCAGCAGCGGGTGGCGGACTAGCGGATACAATGAGCAGTTCTTC.

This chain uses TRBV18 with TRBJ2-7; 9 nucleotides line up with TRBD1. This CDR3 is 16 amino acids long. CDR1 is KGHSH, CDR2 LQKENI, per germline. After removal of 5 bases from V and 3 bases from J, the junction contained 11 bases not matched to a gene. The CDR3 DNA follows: TGTGCCAGCTCATCTTACGCCCGGGACAGGGTCTACGAGCAGTACTTC. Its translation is CASSSYARDRVYEQYF.

In nucleotides, the CDR3 is TGTGCCAGCAGTCCATGGGACACAGCGAACACTGAAGCTTTCTTT. Amino acid sequence: CASSPWDTANTEAFF. This sequence joins TRBV28 and TRBJ1-1; perhaps TRBD1 as D (6 bases). V lost 5 bases and J lost 1, with 14 bases in between. The CDR3 length is 15 residues. Germline V lookup: CDR1 MDHEN, CDR2 SYDVKM.

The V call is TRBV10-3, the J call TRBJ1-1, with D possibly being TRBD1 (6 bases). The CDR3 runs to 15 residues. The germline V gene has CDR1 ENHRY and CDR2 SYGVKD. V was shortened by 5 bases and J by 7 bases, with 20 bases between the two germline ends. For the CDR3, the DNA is TGTGCCATCAGTCTTGACGGGGGGGGCCGAGGTGAAGCTTTCTTT. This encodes CAISLDGGGRGEAFF.

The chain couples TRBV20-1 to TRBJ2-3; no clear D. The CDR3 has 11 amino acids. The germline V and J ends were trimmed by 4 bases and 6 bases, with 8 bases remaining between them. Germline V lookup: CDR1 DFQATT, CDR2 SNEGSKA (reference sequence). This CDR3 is CSAKRSDTQYF. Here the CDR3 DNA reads TGCAGTGCTAAGAGGTCGGATACGCAGTATTTT.

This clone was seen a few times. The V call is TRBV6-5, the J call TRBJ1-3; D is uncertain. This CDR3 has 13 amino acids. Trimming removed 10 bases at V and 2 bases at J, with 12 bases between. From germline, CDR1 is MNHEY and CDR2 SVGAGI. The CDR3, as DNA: TGTGCCACTCTGGGAGGGCCTGGAAACACCATATATTTT. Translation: CATLGGPGNTIYF.

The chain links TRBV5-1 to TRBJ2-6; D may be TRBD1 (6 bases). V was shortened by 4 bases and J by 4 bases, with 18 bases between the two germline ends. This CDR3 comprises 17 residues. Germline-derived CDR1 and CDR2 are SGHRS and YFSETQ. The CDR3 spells CASSLLLAGAGANVLTF. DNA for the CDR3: TGCGCCAGCAGCCTACTACTTGCAGGGGCCGGGGCCAACGTCCTGACTTTC.

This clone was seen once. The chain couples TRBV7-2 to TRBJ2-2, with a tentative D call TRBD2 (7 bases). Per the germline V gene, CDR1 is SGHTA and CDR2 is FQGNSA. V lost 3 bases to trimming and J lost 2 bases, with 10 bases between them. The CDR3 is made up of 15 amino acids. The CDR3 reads CASSLGGLNTGELFF. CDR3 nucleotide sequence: TGTGCCAGCAGCTTGGGGGGGCTCAACACCGGGGAGCTGTTTTTT. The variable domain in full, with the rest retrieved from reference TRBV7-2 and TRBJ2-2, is GAGVSQSPSNKVTEKGKDVELRCDPISGHTALYWYRQSLGQGLEFLIYFQGNSAPDKSGLPSDRFSAERTGGSVSTLTIQRTQQEDSAVYLCASSLGGLNTGELFFGEGSRLTVL.

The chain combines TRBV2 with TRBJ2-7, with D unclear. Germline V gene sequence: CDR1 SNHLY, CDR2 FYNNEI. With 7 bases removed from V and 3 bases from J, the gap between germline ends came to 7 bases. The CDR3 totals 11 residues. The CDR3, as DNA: TGTGCCAGCACCGTAGACTACGAGCAGTACTTC. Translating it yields CASTVDYEQYF.

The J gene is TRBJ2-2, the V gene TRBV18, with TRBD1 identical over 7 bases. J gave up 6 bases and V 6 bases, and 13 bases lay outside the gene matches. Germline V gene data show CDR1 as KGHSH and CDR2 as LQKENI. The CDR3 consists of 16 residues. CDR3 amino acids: CASSLNPGTAAGELFF. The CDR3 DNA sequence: TGTGCCAGCTCCCTAAATCCCGGGACAGCGGCCGGGGAGCTGTTTTTT.

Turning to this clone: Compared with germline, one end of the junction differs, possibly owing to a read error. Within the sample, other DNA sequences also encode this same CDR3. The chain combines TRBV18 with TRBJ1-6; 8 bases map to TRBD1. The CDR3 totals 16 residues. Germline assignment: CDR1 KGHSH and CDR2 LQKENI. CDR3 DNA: TGTGCCAGCTCATCTTCGCAGGGGGCTAATAATTCCCCCCTCCACTTT. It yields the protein CASSSSQGANNSPLHF.

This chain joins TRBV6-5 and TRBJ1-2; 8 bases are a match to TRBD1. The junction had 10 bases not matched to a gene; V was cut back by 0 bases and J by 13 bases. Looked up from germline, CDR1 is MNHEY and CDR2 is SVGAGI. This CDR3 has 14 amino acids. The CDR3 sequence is CASSYSIQGGPPTF. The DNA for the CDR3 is TGTGCCAGCAGTTACTCGATACAGGGGGGGCCGCCCACCTTC.

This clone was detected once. This CDR3 is CASTSSGGKETQYF. The DNA of the CDR3 is TGTGCCAGCACCTCAAGCGGGGGGAAGGAGACCCAGTACTTC. This rearrangement joins TRBV7-9 to TRBJ2-5; 9 positions match TRBD2. Germline loops: CDR1 SEHNR, CDR2 FQNEAQ (reference sequence). The CDR3 is 14 residues long. Trimming removed 7 bases from V and 5 bases from J; junction bases left unmatched: 8. The full variable domain, in which reference TRBV7-9 and TRBJ2-5 provide the parts outside the CDR3, is DTGVSQNPRHKITKRGQNVTFRCDPISEHNRLYWYRQTLGQGPEFLTYFQNEAQLEKSRLLSDRFSAERPKGSFSTLEIQRTEQGDSAMYLCASTSSGGKETQYFGPGTRLLVL.

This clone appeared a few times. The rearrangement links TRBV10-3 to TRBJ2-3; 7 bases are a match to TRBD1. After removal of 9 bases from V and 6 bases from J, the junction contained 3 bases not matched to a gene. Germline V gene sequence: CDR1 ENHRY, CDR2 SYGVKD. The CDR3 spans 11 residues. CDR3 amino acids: CAILRGDTQYF. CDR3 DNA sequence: TGTGCCATACTCAGGGGGGATACGCAGTATTTT.

CDR3 sequence (DNA): TGCGCCAGCAGTGACAGAACAGGGGTCGGCTACACCTTC. Amino acids: CASSDRTGVGYTF. The J gene is TRBJ1-2, the V gene TRBV10-2; 7 bases align to TRBD1. Germline CDR1 and CDR2: WSHSY and SAAADI. CDR3 size: 13 residues. The V segment lost 3 bases and the J segment 8 bases; nucleotides outside the gene matches: 6.

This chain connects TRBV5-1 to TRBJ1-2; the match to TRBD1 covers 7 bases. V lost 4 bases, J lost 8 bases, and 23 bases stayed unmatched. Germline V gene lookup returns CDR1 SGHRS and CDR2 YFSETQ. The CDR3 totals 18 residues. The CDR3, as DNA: TGCGCCAGCAGCCCCCGAGGGGGCACAGGGAGAGGTAGCGGCGGCTACACCTTC. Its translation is CASSPRGGTGRGSGGYTF.

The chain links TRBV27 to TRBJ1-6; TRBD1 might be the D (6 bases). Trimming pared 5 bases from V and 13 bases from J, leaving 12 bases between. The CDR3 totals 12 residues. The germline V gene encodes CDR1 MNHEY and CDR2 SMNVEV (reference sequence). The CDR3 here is CASSMTGSPLHF. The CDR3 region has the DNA TGTGCCAGCAGTATGACAGGTTCCCCCCTCCACTTT.

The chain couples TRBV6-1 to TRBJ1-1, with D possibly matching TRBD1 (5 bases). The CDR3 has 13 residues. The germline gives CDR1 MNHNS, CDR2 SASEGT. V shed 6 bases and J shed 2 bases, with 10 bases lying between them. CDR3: CASRVDRNTEAFF. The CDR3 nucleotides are TGTGCCAGCAGGGTTGACAGAAACACTGAAGCTTTCTTT.

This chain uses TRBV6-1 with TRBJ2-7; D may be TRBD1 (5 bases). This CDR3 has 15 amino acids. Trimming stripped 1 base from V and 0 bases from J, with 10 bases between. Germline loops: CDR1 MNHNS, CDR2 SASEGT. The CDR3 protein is CASSEGQTSSYEQYF. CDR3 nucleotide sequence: TGTGCCAGCAGTGAAGGACAGACCAGCTCCTACGAGCAGTACTTC.